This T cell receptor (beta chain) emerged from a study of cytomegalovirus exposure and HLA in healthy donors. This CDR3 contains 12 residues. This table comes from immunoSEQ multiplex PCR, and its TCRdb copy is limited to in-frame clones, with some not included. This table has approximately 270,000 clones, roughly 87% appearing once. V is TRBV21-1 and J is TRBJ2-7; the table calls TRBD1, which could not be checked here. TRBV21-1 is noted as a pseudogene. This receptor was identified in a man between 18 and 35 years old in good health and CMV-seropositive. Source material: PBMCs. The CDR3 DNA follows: TGTGCCAGGGGGGGACAGGCCTACGAGCAGTACTTC. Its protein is CARGGQAYEQYF.